A selection of T cell receptor beta chains follows, all from one sample in a study of shared clonotypes between healthy human individuals. Profiled with immunoSEQ multiplex PCR; TCRdb holds only in-frame clones, not every one. The sample has approximately 500,000 clones, nearly 80% seen once. Sequenced: PBMCs. These receptors all stem from a woman between 40 and 55 years old in good health. Some clones in this sample may be carry-over from other donors' samples. Each CDR3 is given with its conserved first and last residue. The D gene is left open where the match is weak. Part of the rows lack a size; the others show once, few, many or a class for expanded clones.

CDR3aa: CASRGTGYEQYF
CDR3nt: TGTGCCAGCAGGGGGACAGGGTACGAGCAGTACTTC
abundance: once
v_gene: TRBV2
j_gene: TRBJ2-7
d_gene: TRBD1

CDR3aa: CASSPRTSPEETQYF
CDR3nt: TGCGCCAGCAGCCCCCGGACTAGCCCCGAGGAGACCCAGTACTTC
abundance: few
v_gene: TRBV5-1
j_gene: TRBJ2-5
d_gene: TRBD2

CDR3aa: CAWSARRDTEAFF
CDR3nt: TGTGCCTGGAGTGCGAGGAGGGACACTGAAGCTTTCTTT
abundance: NA
v_gene: TRBV30
j_gene: TRBJ1-1
d_gene: NA

CDR3aa: CASSQDLVLAGADTQYF
CDR3nt: TGTGCCAGCAGCCAAGATCTCGTGCTAGCGGGAGCAGATACGCAGTATTTT
abundance: NA
v_gene: TRBV4-2
j_gene: TRBJ2-3
d_gene: TRBD2

CDR3aa: CASSPGTASRGEQYF
CDR3nt: TGTGCCAGCAGCCCCGGGACGGCGTCGCGCGGGGAGCAGTACTTC
abundance: NA
v_gene: TRBV5-4
j_gene: TRBJ2-7
d_gene: NA

CDR3aa: CASSPGEGGIYEQYF
CDR3nt: TGTGCCAGCAGCCCGGGAGAGGGGGGAATCTACGAGCAGTACTTC
abundance: few
v_gene: TRBV7-2
j_gene: TRBJ2-7
d_gene: NA

CDR3aa: CASSQDRGGETQYF
CDR3nt: TGTGCCAGCAGCCAGGACAGGGGGGGAGAGACCCAGTACTTC
abundance: NA
v_gene: TRBV7-8
j_gene: TRBJ2-5
d_gene: TRBD1

CDR3aa: CASSLVWEPYEQYF
CDR3nt: TGCGCCAGCAGCTTGGTTTGGGAACCCTACGAGCAGTACTTC
abundance: NA
v_gene: TRBV5-1
j_gene: TRBJ2-7
d_gene: NA

CDR3aa: CAWSVLAGRYEQYF
CDR3nt: TGTGCCTGGAGTGTCCTAGCGGGACGCTACGAGCAGTACTTC
abundance: NA
v_gene: TRBV30
j_gene: TRBJ2-7
d_gene: TRBD2

CDR3aa: CASSTPPGQGNTGELFF
CDR3nt: TGTGCCAGCAGTACCCCCCCAGGGCAGGGAAACACCGGGGAGCTGTTTTTT
abundance: once
v_gene: TRBV25-1
j_gene: TRBJ2-2
d_gene: NA

CDR3aa: CASSPGTPVSNQPQHF
CDR3nt: TGTGCCAGCTCACCAGGGACCCCGGTCAGCAATCAGCCCCAGCATTTT
abundance: NA
v_gene: TRBV18
j_gene: TRBJ1-5
d_gene: NA

CDR3aa: CASHSRDSPLHF
CDR3nt: TGTGCCAGCCATTCGCGGGATTCACCCCTCCACTTT
abundance: NA
v_gene: TRBV27
j_gene: TRBJ1-6
d_gene: NA

CDR3aa: CASSSPLAGGGNEQYF
CDR3nt: TGTGCCAGCAGTTCACCACTAGCGGGAGGGGGAAACGAGCAGTACTTC
abundance: NA
v_gene: TRBV27
j_gene: TRBJ2-7
d_gene: TRBD2

CDR3aa: CASSQETSPNYNEQFF
CDR3nt: TGTGCCAGCAGCCAGGAGACTAGCCCTAACTACAATGAGCAGTTCTTC
abundance: once
v_gene: TRBV4-2
j_gene: TRBJ2-1
d_gene: TRBD2

CDR3aa: CASSSSRGLQETQYF
CDR3nt: TGTGCCAGCAGCTCCTCCAGGGGGCTTCAGGAGACCCAGTACTTC
abundance: once
v_gene: TRBV7-2
j_gene: TRBJ2-5
d_gene: TRBD1

CDR3aa: CASSLEWYTGELFF
CDR3nt: TGTGCCAGCAGCTTAGAATGGTACACCGGGGAGCTGTTTTTT
abundance: NA
v_gene: TRBV7-2
j_gene: TRBJ2-2
d_gene: NA

CDR3aa: CASSRDSSSYNEQFF
CDR3nt: TGCGCCAGCAGCCGGGACTCTAGCTCCTACAATGAGCAGTTCTTC
abundance: once
v_gene: TRBV5-1
j_gene: TRBJ2-1
d_gene: NA

CDR3aa: CASSLAGNDDSPLHF
CDR3nt: TGCGCCAGCAGCTTGGCCGGGAATGACGATTCACCCCTCCACTTT
abundance: NA
v_gene: TRBV5-1
j_gene: TRBJ1-6
d_gene: NA

CDR3aa: CASRSTGAYEQYF
CDR3nt: TGTGCCAGCAGGTCGACGGGAGCCTACGAGCAGTACTTC
abundance: NA
v_gene: TRBV7-3
j_gene: TRBJ2-7
d_gene: NA

CDR3aa: CATSPGLLLVATGELFF
CDR3nt: TGTGCCACCAGCCCGGGACTCCTTTTAGTAGCCACCGGGGAGCTGTTTTTT
abundance: NA
v_gene: TRBV15
j_gene: TRBJ2-2
d_gene: NA

CDR3aa: CAWSVGLAVDEQYF
CDR3nt: TGTGCCTGGAGTGTTGGGCTAGCGGTCGACGAGCAGTACTTC
abundance: NA
v_gene: TRBV30
j_gene: TRBJ2-7
d_gene: TRBD2

CDR3aa: CASSPRKLDTGELFF
CDR3nt: TGTGCCAGCTCACCAAGGAAGCTGGACACCGGGGAGCTGTTTTTT
abundance: NA
v_gene: TRBV18
j_gene: TRBJ2-2
d_gene: NA

CDR3aa: CASSPGTGPGEAFF
CDR3nt: TGTGCCAGCTCACCCGGGACAGGGCCGGGAGAAGCTTTCTTT
abundance: NA
v_gene: TRBV18
j_gene: TRBJ1-1
d_gene: TRBD1

CDR3aa: CASRYFSGRSYEQYF
CDR3nt: TGTGCCAGCAGGTACTTTAGCGGGAGATCCTACGAGCAGTACTTC
abundance: NA
v_gene: TRBV2
j_gene: TRBJ2-7
d_gene: TRBD2

CDR3aa: CASSDSGSSGANVLTF
CDR3nt: TGTGCCAGCAGTGACTCAGGGAGCTCTGGGGCCAACGTCCTGACTTTC
abundance: few
v_gene: TRBV6-4
j_gene: TRBJ2-6
d_gene: NA

CDR3aa: CASQREALETQYF
CDR3nt: TGTGCCAGCCAGCGGGAGGCTTTGGAGACCCAGTACTTC
abundance: NA
v_gene: TRBV6-1
j_gene: TRBJ2-5
d_gene: TRBD2

CDR3aa: CASTVGSSNEQFF
CDR3nt: TGTGCCAGCACAGTTGGTTCCTCAAATGAGCAGTTCTTC
abundance: NA
v_gene: TRBV7-3
j_gene: TRBJ2-1
d_gene: NA

CDR3aa: CASSLTTSNYGYTF
CDR3nt: TGTGCCAGCAGCTTAACGACCTCTAACTATGGCTACACCTTC
abundance: NA
v_gene: TRBV28
j_gene: TRBJ1-2
d_gene: NA

CDR3aa: CASSYFETQYF
CDR3nt: TGTGCCAGCAGTTACTTTGAGACCCAGTACTTC
abundance: NA
v_gene: TRBV6-6
j_gene: TRBJ2-5
d_gene: NA

CDR3aa: CASSFLNGLRDYGYTF
CDR3nt: TGTGCCAGCAGCTTCCTAAATGGCCTACGGGACTATGGCTACACCTTC
abundance: NA
v_gene: TRBV7-2
j_gene: TRBJ1-2
d_gene: NA

CDR3aa: CASTPAGGPGANVLTF
CDR3nt: TGTGCCAGCACCCCCGCCGGGGGGCCGGGGGCCAACGTCCTGACTTTC
abundance: NA
v_gene: TRBV7-9
j_gene: TRBJ2-6
d_gene: NA

CDR3aa: CASSPLGARGYTF
CDR3nt: TGTGCCAGCAGCCCCTTGGGGGCCCGGGGCTACACCTTC
abundance: medium-sized
v_gene: TRBV7-9
j_gene: TRBJ1-2
d_gene: NA

CDR3aa: CASSFTSGRGGELFF
CDR3nt: TGTGCCAGCAGCTTTACTAGCGGGAGGGGCGGGGAGCTGTTTTTT
abundance: NA
v_gene: TRBV5-4
j_gene: TRBJ2-2
d_gene: TRBD2

CDR3aa: CASRPTGLNTEAFF
CDR3nt: TGTGCCAGCAGGCCGACAGGGTTGAACACTGAAGCTTTCTTT
abundance: NA
v_gene: TRBV28
j_gene: TRBJ1-1
d_gene: TRBD1

CDR3aa: CASSPGTITDTQYF
CDR3nt: TGCGCCAGCAGCCCGGGGACTATCACAGATACGCAGTATTTT
abundance: NA
v_gene: TRBV5-1
j_gene: TRBJ2-3
d_gene: TRBD2

CDR3aa: CASSPGLAGLYNEQFF
CDR3nt: TGCGCCAGCAGCCCGGGACTAGCGGGCCTTTACAATGAGCAGTTCTTC
abundance: few
v_gene: TRBV4-3
j_gene: TRBJ2-1
d_gene: TRBD2

CDR3aa: CASSHQRGRVFYEQYF
CDR3nt: TGTGCCAGCAGCCATCAGCGGGGTCGGGTCTTTTACGAGCAGTACTTC
abundance: NA
v_gene: TRBV14
j_gene: TRBJ2-7
d_gene: TRBD2

CDR3aa: CSVLSRGSSYEQYF
CDR3nt: TGCAGCGTTCTATCCAGGGGGTCGTCCTACGAGCAGTACTTC
abundance: NA
v_gene: TRBV29-1
j_gene: TRBJ2-7
d_gene: TRBD1

CDR3aa: CASSYSRTHNEQFF
CDR3nt: TGTGCCAGCTCCTATAGCCGAACTCACAATGAGCAGTTCTTC
abundance: NA
v_gene: TRBV2
j_gene: TRBJ2-1
d_gene: NA

CDR3aa: CASSTSGHLNQPQHF
CDR3nt: TGTGCCAGTAGTACTTCGGGACACCTTAATCAGCCCCAGCATTTT
abundance: once
v_gene: TRBV19
j_gene: TRBJ1-5
d_gene: NA

CDR3aa: CASSKRGPLSYEQYF
CDR3nt: TGCGCCAGCTCGAAGAGGGGTCCTCTGTCCTACGAGCAGTACTTC
abundance: NA
v_gene: TRBV10-2
j_gene: TRBJ2-7
d_gene: NA

CDR3aa: CATSRDQGASEKLFF
CDR3nt: TGTGCCACCAGCAGAGATCAGGGGGCAAGTGAAAAACTGTTTTTT
abundance: NA
v_gene: TRBV15
j_gene: TRBJ1-4
d_gene: TRBD1

CDR3aa: CSGAGTYEQYF
CDR3nt: TGCAGTGGGGCCGGGACCTACGAGCAGTACTTC
abundance: NA
v_gene: TRBV20-1
j_gene: TRBJ2-7
d_gene: NA

CDR3aa: CASSQDLASERYEQYF
CDR3nt: TGTGCCAGCAGCCAAGATCTCGCTAGCGAGAGGTACGAGCAGTACTTC
abundance: many
v_gene: TRBV14
j_gene: TRBJ2-7
d_gene: NA

CDR3aa: CASRNPGGIDTQYF
CDR3nt: TGTGCCAGCAGGAATCCAGGGGGCATAGATACGCAGTATTTT
abundance: NA
v_gene: TRBV28
j_gene: TRBJ2-3
d_gene: TRBD1

CDR3aa: CASNYRTSADTQYF
CDR3nt: TGTGCCAGCAATTACAGGACTAGCGCAGATACGCAGTATTTT
abundance: NA
v_gene: TRBV27
j_gene: TRBJ2-3
d_gene: TRBD2

CDR3aa: CASSAQDGRLETQYF
CDR3nt: TGTGCCAGCAGTGCGCAAGACGGGAGACTAGAGACCCAGTACTTC
abundance: NA
v_gene: TRBV2
j_gene: TRBJ2-5
d_gene: NA

CDR3aa: CSTRGDSSYNEQFF
CDR3nt: TGCAGCACCCGAGGGGACAGCTCCTACAATGAGCAGTTCTTC
abundance: NA
v_gene: TRBV29-1
j_gene: TRBJ2-1
d_gene: TRBD1

CDR3aa: CASSWGYNQPQHF
CDR3nt: TGTGCCAGCAGTTGGGGATACAATCAGCCCCAGCATTTT
abundance: NA
v_gene: TRBV28
j_gene: TRBJ1-5
d_gene: NA

CDR3aa: CASSLGGQGGLYF
CDR3nt: TGTGCCAGCAGCTTAGGGGGACAGGGGGGATTGTACTTC
abundance: few
v_gene: TRBV11-2
j_gene: TRBJ2-5
d_gene: TRBD1

CDR3aa: CASSSPGGLGTEAFF
CDR3nt: TGTGCCAGCAGTTCCCCTGGGGGGCTGGGCACTGAAGCTTTCTTT
abundance: NA
v_gene: TRBV28
j_gene: TRBJ1-1
d_gene: NA